The rows below give T cell receptor beta chains drawn from one sample of a study of CD8+ T cells in alopecia areata. Assay used: immunoSEQ multiplex PCR; TCRdb lists only in-frame clones, some missing. This sample has 10,000 to 15,000 clones, with about three fifths found just once. The specimen was skin. Receptor source: a human donor with alopecia areata. Each CDR3 is given with its conserved first and last residue. A D gene is named only where the DNA matches it firmly. Where a row states a size, it is once, few, many or the class of an expanded clone; other rows omit it.

J gene: TRBJ1-2; clone size: NA; CDR3 length: 14; D gene: TRBD1; V gene: TRBV5-1; CDR3 protein: CASSIGQGARGYTF; CDR3 DNA: TGCGCCAGCAGCATAGGACAGGGGGCGCGTGGCTACACCTTC
J gene: TRBJ2-1; clone size: NA; CDR3 length: 15; D gene: TRBD2; V gene: TRBV18; CDR3 protein: CASHIGGGVYNEQFF; CDR3 DNA: TGTGCCAGCCACATCGGGGGAGGGGTCTACAATGAGCAGTTCTTC
J gene: TRBJ1-2; clone size: NA; CDR3 length: 14; D gene: TRBD1; V gene: TRBV30; CDR3 protein: CAWSRQGLNYGYTF; CDR3 DNA: TGTGCCTGGAGTCGACAGGGCCTAAACTATGGCTACACCTTC
J gene: TRBJ2-7; clone size: NA; CDR3 length: 17; D gene: TRBD1; V gene: TRBV13; CDR3 protein: CASSLQSRRDRGYEQYF; CDR3 DNA: TGTGCCAGCAGCTTACAATCCCGCCGGGACAGGGGTTACGAGCAGTACTTC
J gene: TRBJ2-5; clone size: NA; CDR3 length: 11; D gene: NA; V gene: TRBV28; CDR3 protein: CASSPFGEQYF; CDR3 DNA: TGTGCCAGCAGTCCCTTCGGGGAGCAGTACTTC
J gene: TRBJ1-2; clone size: NA; CDR3 length: 16; D gene: NA; V gene: TRBV4-3; CDR3 protein: CASSQDTSSQNYGYTF; CDR3 DNA: TGCGCCAGCAGCCAAGATACGTCCAGCCAAAACTATGGCTACACCTTC
J gene: TRBJ1-2; clone size: NA; CDR3 length: 13; D gene: NA; V gene: TRBV6-5; CDR3 protein: CASSYLNSYGYTF; CDR3 DNA: TGTGCCAGCAGTTACCTGAATAGCTATGGCTACACCTTC
J gene: TRBJ2-1; clone size: NA; CDR3 length: 18; D gene: TRBD1; V gene: TRBV29-1; CDR3 protein: CSVERTGGVFSSYNEQFF; CDR3 DNA: TGCAGCGTTGAAAGGACAGGGGGCGTCTTTAGCTCCTACAATGAGCAGTTCTTC
J gene: TRBJ2-7; clone size: NA; CDR3 length: 14; D gene: NA; V gene: TRBV5-1; CDR3 protein: CASRRVGVSYEQYF; CDR3 DNA: TGCGCCAGCCGACGCGTCGGAGTCTCCTACGAGCAGTACTTC
J gene: TRBJ1-4; clone size: few; CDR3 length: 14; D gene: NA; V gene: TRBV7-2; CDR3 protein: CASSLRDGPEKLFF; CDR3 DNA: TGTGCCAGCAGCTTAAGGGACGGACCTGAAAAACTGTTTTTT
J gene: TRBJ2-7; clone size: NA; CDR3 length: 13; D gene: NA; V gene: TRBV7-8; CDR3 protein: CASTPGIYYEQYF; CDR3 DNA: TGTGCCAGCACTCCGGGGATATACTACGAGCAGTACTTC